This TCR beta chain stems from a study of beta chain features in type 1 diabetes. TCRB transcripts that were expressed got sequenced, as all of the isolated RNA had been reverse transcribed. Assay: immunoSEQ multiplex PCR; the TCRdb copy retains only in-frame clones and omits some. This sample yields roughly 610,000 clones, of which about 16% are seen a single time; around 0.095% belongs to the top ten. Germline V CDR1 and CDR2: SGHAT, FQNNGV. The CDR3 loop spans 17 amino acids. Trimming took 6 bases from V and 5 from J; bases not matched to a gene: 17. CD4+ cells of the naive, central memory, regulatory and stem cell-like memory types were sorted via CD45RO/CCR7/CD25/CD127/CD95/CD27. Remarks on this clone: The antigen is not known.

General study points: Here, the possible influence of HLA type (on TCRB rearrangement) remained unresolved. There were fewer insertions and more deletions at the VDJ junctions of type 1 diabetes patients. It was among patients, rather than healthy donors, that naive, central memory and Treg TCRB repertoires appeared more similar.

Sequencing was done on a sample of naive CD4+ T cells from blood. The TCR comes from a man between 18 and 29 years old in good health. V gene TRBV11-2 combines with J gene TRBJ2-3, with 7 bases that match TRBD2. In nucleotides, the CDR3 is TGTGCCAGCAGATCTTTTCTCCCTCGGGGGGAGGAAGATACGCAGTATTTT. As protein: CASRSFLPRGEEDTQYF.